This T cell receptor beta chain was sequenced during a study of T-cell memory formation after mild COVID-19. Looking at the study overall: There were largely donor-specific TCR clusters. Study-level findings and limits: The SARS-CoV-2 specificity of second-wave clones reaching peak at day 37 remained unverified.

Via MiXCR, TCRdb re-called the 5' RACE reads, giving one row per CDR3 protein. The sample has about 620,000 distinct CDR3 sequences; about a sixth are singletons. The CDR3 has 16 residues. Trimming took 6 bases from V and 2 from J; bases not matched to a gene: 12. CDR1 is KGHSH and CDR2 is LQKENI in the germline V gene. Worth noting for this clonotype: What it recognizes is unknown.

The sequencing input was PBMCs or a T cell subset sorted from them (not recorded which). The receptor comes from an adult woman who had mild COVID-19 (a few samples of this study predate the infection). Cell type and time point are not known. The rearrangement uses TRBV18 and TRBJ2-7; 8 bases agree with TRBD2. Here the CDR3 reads CASSPGGSLDTYEQYF. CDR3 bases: TGTGCCAGCTCCCCGGGGGGGTCGCTGGATACCTACGAGCAGTACTTC.